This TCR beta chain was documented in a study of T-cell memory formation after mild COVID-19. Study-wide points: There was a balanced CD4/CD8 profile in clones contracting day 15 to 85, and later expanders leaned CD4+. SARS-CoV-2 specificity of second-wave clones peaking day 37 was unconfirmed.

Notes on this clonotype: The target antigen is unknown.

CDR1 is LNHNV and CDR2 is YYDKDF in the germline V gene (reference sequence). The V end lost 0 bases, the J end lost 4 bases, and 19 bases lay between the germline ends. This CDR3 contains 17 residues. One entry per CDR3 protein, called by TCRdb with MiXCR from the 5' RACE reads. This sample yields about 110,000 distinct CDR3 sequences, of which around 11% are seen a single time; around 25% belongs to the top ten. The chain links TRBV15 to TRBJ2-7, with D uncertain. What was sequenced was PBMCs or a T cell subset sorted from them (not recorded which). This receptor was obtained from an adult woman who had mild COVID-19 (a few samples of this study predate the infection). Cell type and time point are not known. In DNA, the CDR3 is TGTGCCACCAGCAGAGATAACGTCGGGCCCAGTAGGTACGAGCAGTACTTC. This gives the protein CATSRDNVGPSRYEQYF. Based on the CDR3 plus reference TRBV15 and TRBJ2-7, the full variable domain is DAMVIQNPRYQVTQFGKPVTLSCSQTLNHNVMYWYQQKSSQAPKLLFHYYDKDFNNEADTPDNFQSRRPNTSFCFLDIRSPGLGDTAMYLCATSRDNVGPSRYEQYFGPGTRLTVT.